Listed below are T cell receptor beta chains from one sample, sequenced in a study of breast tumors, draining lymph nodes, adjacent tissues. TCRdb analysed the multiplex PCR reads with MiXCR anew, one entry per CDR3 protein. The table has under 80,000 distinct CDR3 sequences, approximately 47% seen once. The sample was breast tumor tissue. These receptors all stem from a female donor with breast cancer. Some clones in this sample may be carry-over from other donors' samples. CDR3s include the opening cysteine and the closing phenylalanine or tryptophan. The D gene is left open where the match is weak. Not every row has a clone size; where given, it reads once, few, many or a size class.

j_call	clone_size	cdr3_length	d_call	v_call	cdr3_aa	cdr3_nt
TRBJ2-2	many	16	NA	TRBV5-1	CASSSENRGGTGELFF	TGCGCCAGCAGCTCCGAAAACAGGGGGGGCACCGGGGAGCTGTTTTTT
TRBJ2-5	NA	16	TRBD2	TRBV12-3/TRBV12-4	CASSLETSGGQETQYF	TGTGCCAGCAGTTTGGAGACTAGCGGGGGGCAAGAGACCCAGTACTTC
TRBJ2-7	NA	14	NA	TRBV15	CATSKGTSSYEQYF	TGTGCCACCAGCAAGGGGACGAGCTCCTACGAGCAGTACTTC
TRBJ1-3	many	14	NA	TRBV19	CASKPGVLGNTIYF	TGTGCCAGTAAGCCAGGGGTTTTAGGAAACACCATATATTTT
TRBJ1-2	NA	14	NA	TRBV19	CASSIPSGVGGYTF	TGTGCCAGTAGTATACCATCAGGGGTCGGAGGCTACACCTTC
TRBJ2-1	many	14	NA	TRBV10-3	CAISVARGRNEQFF	TGTGCCATCAGTGTCGCGCGGGGGCGGAATGAGCAGTTCTTC
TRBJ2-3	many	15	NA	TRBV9	CASSVGAGGTDTQYF	TGTGCCAGCAGCGTAGGGGCAGGGGGCACAGATACGCAGTATTTT
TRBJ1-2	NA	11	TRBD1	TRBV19	CATADRAGNTF	TGTGCCACCGCGGACAGGGCTGGAAACACCTTT
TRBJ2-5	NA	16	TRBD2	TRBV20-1	CSASSMGTSAKETQYF	TGCAGTGCCAGTAGTATGGGGACTAGCGCTAAAGAGACCCAGTACTTC
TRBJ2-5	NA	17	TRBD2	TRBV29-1	CASSFRTSGRAGETQYF	TGTGCCAGCAGCTTTAGGACTAGCGGGAGGGCCGGGGAGACCCAGTACTTC
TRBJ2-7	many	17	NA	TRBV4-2	CASSHPTGAGVSYEQYF	TGTGCCAGCAGCCATCCCACCGGGGCAGGGGTTTCCTACGAGCAGTACTTC
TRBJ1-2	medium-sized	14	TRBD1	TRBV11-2	CASSRTGTGDGYTF	TGTGCCAGCAGCCGAACCGGGACAGGGGATGGCTACACCTTC
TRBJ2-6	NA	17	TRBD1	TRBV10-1	CASSEGTGGSGANVLTF	TGCGCCAGCAGTGAAGGGACAGGGGGCTCTGGGGCCAACGTCCTGACTTTC
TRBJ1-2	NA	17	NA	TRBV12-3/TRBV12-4	CASSLAKEYRADYGYTF	TGTGCCAGCAGTTTAGCTAAAGAATACAGAGCCGATTATGGCTACACCTTC
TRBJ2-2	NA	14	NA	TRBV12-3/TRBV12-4	CASSLKPPSGELFF	TGTGCCAGCAGTTTGAAGCCTCCGTCCGGGGAGCTGTTTTTT
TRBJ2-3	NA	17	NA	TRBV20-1	CSATPRLWDLTSDTQYF	TGCAGTGCTACTCCGAGATTATGGGACCTCACGTCAGATACGCAGTATTTT
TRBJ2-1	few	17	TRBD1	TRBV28	CATGVYGGTGSSDEQFF	TGTGCCACAGGGGTTTACGGGGGGACAGGGAGTAGCGATGAGCAGTTCTTC
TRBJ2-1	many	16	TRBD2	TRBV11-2	CASSLNPGLAGNEQFF	TGTGCCAGCAGCTTAAATCCGGGACTAGCGGGAAATGAGCAGTTCTTC
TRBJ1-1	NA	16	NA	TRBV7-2	CASSPLGRGDRTEAFF	TGTGCCAGCTCACCACTGGGACGGGGGGATCGGACTGAAGCTTTCTTT
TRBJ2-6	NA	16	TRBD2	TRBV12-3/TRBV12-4	CASSLKLLAGANVLTF	TGTGCCAGCAGTTTAAAGCTACTAGCGGGAGCCAACGTCCTGACTTTC
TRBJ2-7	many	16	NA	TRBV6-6	CASSYNRGRSSYEQYF	TGTGCCAGCAGTTATAACCGGGGACGGAGCTCCTACGAGCAGTACTTC
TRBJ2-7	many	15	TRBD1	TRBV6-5	CASTNSGTGFGEQYF	TGTGCCAGCACCAATTCCGGGACAGGGTTTGGAGAGCAGTACTTC
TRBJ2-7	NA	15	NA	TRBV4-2	CASSQETSQSGEQYF	TGTGCCAGCAGCCAAGAAACTAGCCAGTCCGGGGAGCAGTACTTC
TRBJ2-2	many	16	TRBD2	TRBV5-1	CASSPRLAVNTGELFF	TGCGCCAGCAGCCCCCGACTAGCCGTGAACACCGGGGAGCTGTTTTTT
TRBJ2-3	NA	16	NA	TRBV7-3	CASSLTAGPSTDTQYF	TGTGCCAGCAGCTTAACGGCGGGCCCTAGCACAGATACGCAGTATTTT